Sequencing of this TCR beta chain was carried out in a study of blood T cell repertoires in COVID-19. Study-level background: Samples of COVID-19 (acute and convalescent) were obtained from the United States, Italy and Spain. Nucleic acid was either cDNA or gDNA, and it came from T cells, B-cell-depleted T cells, or PBMCs.

The CDR3 totals 18 residues. V lost 2 bases and J lost 5; bases outside the gene matches: 17. The germline CDR1 and CDR2 sequences are SQVTM and ANQGSEA. Authors' processing steps: Estimation of nucleated cell counts was performed using reference gene primer amplification. Profiled with immunoSEQ multiplex PCR; TCRdb holds only in-frame clones, not every one. From that table come the V and J calls and clone size; the DNA was used to work out D and trimming. The sample includes about 110,000 clones, around 83% of them seen just once. The chain employs TRBV29-1 and TRBJ2-7, with 11 bases matching TRBD2. Input material: peripheral blood. The sequence came from a woman in her 70s with acute or convalescent COVID-19. CDR3 region: CSVETPSGRRPSGNEQYF. DNA of the CDR3: TGCAGCGTTGAAACGCCTAGCGGGAGGCGGCCCTCTGGCAACGAGCAGTACTTC.